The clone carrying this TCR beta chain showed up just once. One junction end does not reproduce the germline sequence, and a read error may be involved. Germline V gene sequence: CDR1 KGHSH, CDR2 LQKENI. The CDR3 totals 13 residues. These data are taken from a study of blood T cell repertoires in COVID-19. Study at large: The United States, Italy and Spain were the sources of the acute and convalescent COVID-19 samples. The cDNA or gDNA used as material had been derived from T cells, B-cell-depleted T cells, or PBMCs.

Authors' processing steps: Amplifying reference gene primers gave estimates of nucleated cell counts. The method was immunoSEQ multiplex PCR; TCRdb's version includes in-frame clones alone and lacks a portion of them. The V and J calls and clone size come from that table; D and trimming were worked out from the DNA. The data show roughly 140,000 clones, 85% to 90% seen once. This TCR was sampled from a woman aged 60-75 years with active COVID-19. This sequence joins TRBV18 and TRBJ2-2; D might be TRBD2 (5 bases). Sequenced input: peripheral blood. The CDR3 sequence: CASSPRGAGELFF. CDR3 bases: TGTGCCAGCTCCCCACGGGGAGCCGGGGAGCTGTTTTTT.